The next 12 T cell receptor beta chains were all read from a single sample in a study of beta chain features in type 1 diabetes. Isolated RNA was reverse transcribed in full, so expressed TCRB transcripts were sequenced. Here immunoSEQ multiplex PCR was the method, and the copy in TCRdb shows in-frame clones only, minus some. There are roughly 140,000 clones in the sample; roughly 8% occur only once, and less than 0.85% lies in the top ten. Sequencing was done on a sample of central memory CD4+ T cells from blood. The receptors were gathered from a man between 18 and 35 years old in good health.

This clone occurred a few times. CDR3 nucleotide sequence: TGTGCCGCAGCAGGGGCGTTCGGAAACACCATATATTTT. Translated: CAAAGAFGNTIYF. This chain links TRBV28 with TRBJ1-3; perhaps TRBD1 as D (6 bases). The CDR3 sequence is 13 residues long. V lost 11 bases, J lost 4 bases, and 15 bases lay in between. Germline values: CDR1 MDHEN, CDR2 SYDVKM.

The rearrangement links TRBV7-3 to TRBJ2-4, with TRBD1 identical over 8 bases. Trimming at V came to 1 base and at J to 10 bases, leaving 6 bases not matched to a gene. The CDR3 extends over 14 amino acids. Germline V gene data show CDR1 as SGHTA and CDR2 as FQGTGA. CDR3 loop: CASSLNQGAGIQYF. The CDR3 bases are TGTGCCAGCAGCTTAAACCAGGGGGCCGGAATTCAGTACTTC.

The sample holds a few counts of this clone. The CDR3 loop reads CAWTGTGAGYTF. The CDR3 region has the DNA TGTGCCTGGACTGGGACAGGGGCTGGCTACACCTTC. V and J are TRBV30 and TRBJ1-2, with 10 bases aligning to TRBD1. Losses at the gene ends were 4 bases for V and 7 bases for J; bases not matched to a gene: 3. CDR3 size: 12 residues. The V gene's germline CDR1 is GTSNPN and CDR2 SVGIG (reference sequence).

The CDR3 region has the DNA TGTGCCAGCAGTGATAGATACAGGGTCGGGCAAGAGACCCAGTACTTC. Amino acid sequence: CASSDRYRVGQETQYF. V usage is TRBV6-1 and J usage is TRBJ2-5; possibly TRBD1 for D (6 bases). This CDR3 is built from 16 residues. The V gene lost 3 bases and the J gene lost 2 bases, with 16 bases spanning the gap. Germline V lookup: CDR1 MNHNS, CDR2 SASEGT.

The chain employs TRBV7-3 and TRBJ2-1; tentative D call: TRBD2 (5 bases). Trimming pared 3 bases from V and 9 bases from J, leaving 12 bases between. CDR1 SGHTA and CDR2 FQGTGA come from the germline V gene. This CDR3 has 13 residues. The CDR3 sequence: CASSFEGGREQFF. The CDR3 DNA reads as TGTGCCAGCAGCTTCGAGGGCGGGCGTGAGCAGTTCTTC.

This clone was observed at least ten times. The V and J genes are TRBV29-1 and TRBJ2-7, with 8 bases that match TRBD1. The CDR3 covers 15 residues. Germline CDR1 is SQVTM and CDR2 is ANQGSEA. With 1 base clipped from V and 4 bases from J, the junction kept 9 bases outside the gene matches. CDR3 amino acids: CSVEVPTGGRYEQYF. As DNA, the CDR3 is TGCAGCGTTGAAGTTCCCACAGGGGGTAGATACGAGCAGTACTTC.

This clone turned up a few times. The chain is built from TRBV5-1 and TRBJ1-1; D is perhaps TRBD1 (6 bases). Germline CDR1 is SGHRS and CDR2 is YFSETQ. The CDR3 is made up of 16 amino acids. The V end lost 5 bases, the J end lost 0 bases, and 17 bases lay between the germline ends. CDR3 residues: CASRIDFGTLNTEAFF. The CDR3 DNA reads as TGCGCCAGCAGGATCGACTTCGGGACACTGAACACTGAAGCTTTCTTT.

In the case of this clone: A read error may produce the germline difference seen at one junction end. In DNA, the CDR3 is TGTGCCAGCAGCCCGGGGGGGACGGTAAACATTCAGTACTTC. Amino acid sequence: CASSPGGTVNIQYF. This sequence joins TRBV5-1 and TRBJ2-4; 8 bases line up with TRBD2. Germline CDR1 and CDR2: SGHRS and YFSETQ. The CDR3 is 14 residues long.

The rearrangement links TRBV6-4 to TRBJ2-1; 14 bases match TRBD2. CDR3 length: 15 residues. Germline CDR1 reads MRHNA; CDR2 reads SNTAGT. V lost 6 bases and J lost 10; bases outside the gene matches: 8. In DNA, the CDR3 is TGTGCCAGCAGCCCTGGACTAGCGGGGGGAGTGGAGCAGTTCTTC. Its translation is CASSPGLAGGVEQFF.

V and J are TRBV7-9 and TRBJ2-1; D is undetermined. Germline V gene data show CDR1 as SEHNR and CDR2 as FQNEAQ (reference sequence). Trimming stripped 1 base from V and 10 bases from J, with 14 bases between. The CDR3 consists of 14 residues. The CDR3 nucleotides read TGTGCCAGCAGCTTAGAACTTCTTGGCGGCGAGCAGTTCTTC. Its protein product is CASSLELLGGEQFF.

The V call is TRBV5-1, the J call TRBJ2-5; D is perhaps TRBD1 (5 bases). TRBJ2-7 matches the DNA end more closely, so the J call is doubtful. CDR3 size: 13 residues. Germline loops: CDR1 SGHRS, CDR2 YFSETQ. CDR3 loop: CASGSGLAYEQYF. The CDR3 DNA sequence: TGCGCCAGCGGGTCAGGGTTGGCCTACGAGCAGTACTTC.

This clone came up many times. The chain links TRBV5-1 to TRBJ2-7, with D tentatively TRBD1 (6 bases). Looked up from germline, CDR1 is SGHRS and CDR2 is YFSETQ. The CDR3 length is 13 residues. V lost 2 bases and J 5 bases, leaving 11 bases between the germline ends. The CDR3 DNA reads TGCGCCAGCAGCTTCCAGGGGACGGACGAGCAGTACTTC. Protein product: CASSFQGTDEQYF.